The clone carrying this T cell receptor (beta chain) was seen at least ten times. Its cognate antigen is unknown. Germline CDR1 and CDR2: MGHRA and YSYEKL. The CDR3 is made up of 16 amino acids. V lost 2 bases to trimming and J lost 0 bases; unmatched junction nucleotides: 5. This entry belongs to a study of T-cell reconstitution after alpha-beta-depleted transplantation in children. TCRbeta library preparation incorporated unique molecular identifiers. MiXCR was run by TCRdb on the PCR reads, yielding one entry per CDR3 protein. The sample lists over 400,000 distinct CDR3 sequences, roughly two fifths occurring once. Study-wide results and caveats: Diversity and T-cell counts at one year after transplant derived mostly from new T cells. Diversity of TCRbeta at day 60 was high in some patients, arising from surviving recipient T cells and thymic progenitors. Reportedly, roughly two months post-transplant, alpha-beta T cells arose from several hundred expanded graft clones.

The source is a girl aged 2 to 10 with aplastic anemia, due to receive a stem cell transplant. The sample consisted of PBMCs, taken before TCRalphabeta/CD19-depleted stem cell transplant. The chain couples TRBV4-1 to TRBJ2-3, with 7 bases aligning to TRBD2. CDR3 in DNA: TGCGCCAGCAGCCAACAGCTAGCGGCAAGCACAGATACGCAGTATTTT. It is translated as CASSQQLAASTDTQYF.